This note documents a single TCR beta chain sequence. Its antigen target is currently unknown. No clone much larger than this one lies a single base away; base qualities are absent. The data are from a study of blood T cell repertoires in COVID-19 (dated by TCRdb to between 2020 and 2021). As for the study more broadly: The collaborator samples originated in the United States, Italy and Spain and spanned the acute and convalescent phases of COVID-19. The material from the prospective study consisted of cDNA or gDNA derived from T cells, B-cell-depleted T cells, or PBMCs. Where available, HLA class I and class II types were taken from metadata supplied by the sample provider and were not determined by assay-based typing. The dataset comprised deeply sampled blood TCRbeta repertoires from subjects exposed to, actively infected with, or recovered from COVID-19. A de-identified subject ID, COVID-19 status, age in years and sex were almost always included in the sample metadata. Samples were obtained from the ongoing ImmuneRACE study (first 160 participants) and from 1,000 to 1,500 subjects provided by 6 global collaborators. The repertoires were made available in a free public database intended to serve as a resource for research on the immune response to SARS-CoV-2.

TCRbeta CDR3 regions were amplified from genomic DNA by means of the immunoSEQ Assay, a bias-controlled multiplex PCR. Regarding the original processing steps: The number of nucleated cells in each sample was estimated by amplification of reference gene primers within the assay. To quantify the absolute abundance of each unique TCRbeta CDR3 rearrangement, sequence reads were collapsed and filtered. For each sample, productive Simpson clonality was calculated by taking the square root of Simpson's diversity index across productive rearrangements. The table comes from immuneACCESS by way of TCRdb, which keeps in-frame sequences with V and J called. Part of the clones is missing from these tables; in studies checked, under half for an unresolved V gene and the rest for unknown reasons. For V, J and clone size, that table is used; D and trimming come from the DNA. This sample comprises about 240,000 clones, roughly 88% of them detected only once. Roughly an eighth of the sample comes from the top ten.

Taken from cysteine to phenylalanine, the CDR3 has 16 residues. Kept here is only the CDR3 DNA, which spans 48 bases and is read in frame from base 1. The germline V gene (reference sequence) gives CDR1 as MNHEY and CDR2 as SMNVEV. V and J are truncated by 2 bases and 0 bases respectively, leaving an intervening sequence of 8 bases. General study outcomes and caveats: The quantity of clinical and demographic metadata differed by source and by participant and was supplied without curation.

The collaborating institutions used their own protocols to collect whole blood in K2EDTA tubes. For TCRbeta analysis, collaborator samples were shipped as frozen whole blood, as isolated PBMCs, or as DNA extracted from either sample type. The rearranged segments are TRBV27 and TRBJ2-6, with a weak D call of TRBD1 (5 bases match). Sequencing was performed on peripheral blood. The sequence came from a man older than 75 with acute or convalescent COVID-19. The DNA sequence is TGTGCCAGCAGTTTAGACAGCTTCTCTGGGGCCAACGTCCTGACTTTC. Translated, this is CASSLDSFSGANVLTF.